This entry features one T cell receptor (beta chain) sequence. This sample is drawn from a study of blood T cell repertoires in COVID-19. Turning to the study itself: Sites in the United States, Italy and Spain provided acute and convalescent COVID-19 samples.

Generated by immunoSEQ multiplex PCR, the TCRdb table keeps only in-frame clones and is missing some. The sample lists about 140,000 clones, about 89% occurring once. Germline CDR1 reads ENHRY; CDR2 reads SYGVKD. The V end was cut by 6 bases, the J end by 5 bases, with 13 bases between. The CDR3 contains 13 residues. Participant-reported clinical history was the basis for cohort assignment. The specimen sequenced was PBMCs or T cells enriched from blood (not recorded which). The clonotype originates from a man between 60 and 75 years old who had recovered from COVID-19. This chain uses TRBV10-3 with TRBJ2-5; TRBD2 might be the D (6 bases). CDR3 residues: CAISGGLWETQYF. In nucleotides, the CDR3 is TGTGCCATCAGCGGAGGGTTGTGGGAGACCCAGTACTTC.